This T cell receptor beta chain emerged from a study of cytomegalovirus exposure and HLA in healthy donors. Across the whole study: Assignment to the Caucasian-associated ancestry cluster applied to less than 85% of the roughly 400 genotyped donors. Study outcomes and limitations: Cytomegalovirus status was reportedly diagnosed by the classifier with high specificity and sensitivity.

PCR was performed using 60 Vbeta and 13 Jbeta primers. Only in-frame clones appear in the TCRdb table, and some are missing; sequencing was by immunoSEQ multiplex PCR. The sample lists fewer than 110,000 clones, roughly 80% seen once, with 2% to 2.5% in the top ten. To note about this clone: What it binds is unknown.

The germline V gene has CDR1 ENHRY and CDR2 SYGVKD. Trimming removed 0 bases at V and 4 bases at J, with 13 bases between. CDR3 length: 15 amino acids. V gene TRBV10-3 combines with J gene TRBJ2-7; perhaps TRBD2 as D (6 bases). This sequence originates from a young man in good health and CMV-seronegative. Source material: PBMCs. The CDR3 nucleotides are TGTGCCATCAGTGAGTCGGAGGGAAAAGGATACGAGCAGTACTTC. This gives the protein CAISESEGKGYEQYF.